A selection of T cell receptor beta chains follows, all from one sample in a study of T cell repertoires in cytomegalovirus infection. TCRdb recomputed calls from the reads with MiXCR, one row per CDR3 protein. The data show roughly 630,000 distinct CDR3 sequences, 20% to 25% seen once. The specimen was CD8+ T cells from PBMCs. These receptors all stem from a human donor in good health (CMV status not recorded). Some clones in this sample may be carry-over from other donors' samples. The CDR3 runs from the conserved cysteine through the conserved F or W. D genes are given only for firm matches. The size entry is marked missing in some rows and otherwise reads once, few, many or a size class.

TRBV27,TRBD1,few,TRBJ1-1,TGTGCCAGCAGTTTATCCGGGACAGGGGGGGAAGCTTTCTTT,CASSLSGTGGEAFF
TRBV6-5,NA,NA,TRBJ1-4,TGTGCCAGCAGGGGGTGGGAAAAACTGTTTTTT,CASRGWEKLFF
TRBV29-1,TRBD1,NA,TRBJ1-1,TGCAGCTTTTCCACAGGGGGCCCTGAAGCTTTCTTT,CSFSTGGPEAFF
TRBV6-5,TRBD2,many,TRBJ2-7,TGTGCCAGCAGTTACTCGGTGAGCGGGGGAGCTGAGCAGTACTTC,CASSYSVSGGAEQYF
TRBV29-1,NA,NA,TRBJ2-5,TGCAGCGTTGACCAAGACATACAGTACCAAGAGACCCAGTACTTC,CSVDQDIQYQETQYF
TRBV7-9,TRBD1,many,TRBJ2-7,TGTGCCAGCAGCTTAGGGGGGACAGTGTCCTACGAGCAGTACTTC,CASSLGGTVSYEQYF
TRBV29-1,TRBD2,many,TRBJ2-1,TGCAGCGTTGTCCTCAGGGAGGGGCAGTTCTTC,CSVVLREGQFF
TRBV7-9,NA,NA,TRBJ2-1,TGTGCCAGCAGCCCCGAGGTAGCCCATGAGCAGTTCTTC,CASSPEVAHEQFF
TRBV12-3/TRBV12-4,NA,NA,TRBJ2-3,TGTGCCAGCAGTTTAAGTGGACGCCCAGATACGCAGTATTTT,CASSLSGRPDTQYF
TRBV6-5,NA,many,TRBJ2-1,TGTGCCAGCAGTTACTTCGGGGGCCCCCACAATGAGCAGTTCTTC,CASSYFGGPHNEQFF
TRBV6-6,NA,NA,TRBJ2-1,TGTGCCAGCAGTCGCCATTGGCTGGATGAGCAGTTCTTC,CASSRHWLDEQFF
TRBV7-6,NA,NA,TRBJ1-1,TGTGCCAGCAACTTAACGGCCCTAGATGGGCGAGCTTTCTTT,CASNLTALDGRAFF
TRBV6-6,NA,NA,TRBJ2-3,TGTGCCAACAGTTCCCCGCGGGAAGGGGCGGCCGCAGGGGGCACAGATACGCAGTATTTT,CANSSPREGAAAGGTDTQYF
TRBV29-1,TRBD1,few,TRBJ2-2,TGCAGCGTTGAAGAAGGAACAGGGGGAACCGGGGAGCTGTTTTTT,CSVEEGTGGTGELFF
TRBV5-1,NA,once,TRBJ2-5,TGCGCCAGCAGCTTTCAGCTATACCAAGAGACCCAGTACTTC,CASSFQLYQETQYF
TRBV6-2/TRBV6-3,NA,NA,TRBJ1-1,TGTGCCAGCAGTCCTTCGGATCAGTCTCCGATTGACACTGAAGCTTTCTTT,CASSPSDQSPIDTEAFF
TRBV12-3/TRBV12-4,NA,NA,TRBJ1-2,TGTGCCAGCAGCCCGACAACAGGGAGCTATGGCTACACCTTC,CASSPTTGSYGYTF
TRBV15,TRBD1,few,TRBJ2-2,TGTGCCACCAGCAGAGATCGGGGACAGTCGAACACCGGGGAGCTGTTTTTT,CATSRDRGQSNTGELFF
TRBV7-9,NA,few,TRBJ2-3,TGTGCCAGCAGCTCAGCCGGGAATTATTGGACAGATACGCAGTATTTT,CASSSAGNYWTDTQYF
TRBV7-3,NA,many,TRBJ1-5,TGTGCCAGCAGCCCTCGTGACACTTATAGCAATCAGCCCCAGCATTTT,CASSPRDTYSNQPQHF
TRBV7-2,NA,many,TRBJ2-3,TGTGCCAGCAGCTTACCGCTGGACTTCCCCACAGATACGCAGTATTTT,CASSLPLDFPTDTQYF
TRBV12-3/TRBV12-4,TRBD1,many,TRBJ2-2,TGTGCCAGCTGGGACAGGAGTTCCGGGGAGCTGTTTTTT,CASWDRSSGELFF
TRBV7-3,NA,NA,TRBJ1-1,TGTGCCAGCAGCTTACTCGGAGGGGGAAGTACTGAAGCTTTCTTT,CASSLLGGGSTEAFF
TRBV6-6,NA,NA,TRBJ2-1,TGTGCCAGCAGTTACACGAGTGGGGACCTGTTCTTC,CASSYTSGDLFF
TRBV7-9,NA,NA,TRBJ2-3,TGTGCCAGCAGCTTAGTGACGGGCACGCAGTATTTT,CASSLVTGTQYF
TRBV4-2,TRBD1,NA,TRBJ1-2,TGTGCCAGCAGCGATCAGACAGGGGGGATTTATGGCTACACCTTC,CASSDQTGGIYGYTF
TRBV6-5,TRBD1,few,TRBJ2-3,TGTGCCAGCAGTTCCCGGGACAGGGGGCTTGCAGATACGCAGTATTTT,CASSSRDRGLADTQYF
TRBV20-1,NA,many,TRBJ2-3,TGCAGTGCTAGAGAATTTTATCGGCGCAGTGCAGATACGCAGTATTTT,CSAREFYRRSADTQYF
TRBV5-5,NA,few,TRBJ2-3,TGTGCCAGCAGCCCGGGGATGGGGGATACGCAGTATTTT,CASSPGMGDTQYF
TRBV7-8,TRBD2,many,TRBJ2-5,TGTGCCAGCAGCTACGGGGGGTGGAAAGAGACCCAGTACTTC,CASSYGGWKETQYF
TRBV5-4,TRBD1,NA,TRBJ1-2,TGTGCCAGCAGCTTGTGGAGGACAGGGGTGGATGGCTACACCTTC,CASSLWRTGVDGYTF
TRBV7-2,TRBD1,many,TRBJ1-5,TGTGCCAGCAGCCGAGGGGGCGGACGGAGTCAGCCCCAGCATTTT,CASSRGGGRSQPQHF
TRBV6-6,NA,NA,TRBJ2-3,TGTGCCAGCAGTTACTTTCAGGGACGCACAGATACGCAGTATTTT,CASSYFQGRTDTQYF
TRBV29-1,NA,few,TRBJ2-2,TGCAGCGTTGCGAGGACAACTAACACCGGGGAGCTGTTTTTT,CSVARTTNTGELFF
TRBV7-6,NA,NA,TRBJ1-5,TGTGCCAGCAGCGTTGACTATCAGCCCCAGCATTTT,CASSVDYQPQHF
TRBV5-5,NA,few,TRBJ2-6,TGTGCCAGCACAGATACTGGGGCCAACGTCCTGACTTTC,CASTDTGANVLTF
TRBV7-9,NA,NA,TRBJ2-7,TGTGCCAGCAGCCCAGGATGGACTTTC,CASSPGWTF
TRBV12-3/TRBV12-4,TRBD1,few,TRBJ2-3,TGTGCCAGCAGTTTCAGGGACAGGGTGCGAGCCCCCACAGATACGCAGTATTTT,CASSFRDRVRAPTDTQYF
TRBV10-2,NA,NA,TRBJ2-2,TGCGCCAGCACGCTCCCCAGGGCAGCCGGGGAGCTGTTTTTT,CASTLPRAAGELFF
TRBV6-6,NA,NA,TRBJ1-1,TGTGCCAGCAGGGATAAGGTGAACACTGAAGCTTTCTTT,CASRDKVNTEAFF
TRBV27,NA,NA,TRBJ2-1,TGTGCCAGCAGTTTATCTGACAACCTTTGGTTCTTC,CASSLSDNLWFF
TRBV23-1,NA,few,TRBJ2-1,TGCGCCAGCAGTCAATTAGGGACTCTCATGTATGAGCAGTTCTTC,CASSQLGTLMYEQFF
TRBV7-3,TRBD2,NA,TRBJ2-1,TGTGCCAGCAGCTTCTGGGGGGGGGCCTACAATGAGCAGTTCTTC,CASSFWGGAYNEQFF
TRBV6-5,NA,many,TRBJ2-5,TGTGCCAGCCTGGGAGCGCGGGAGACCCAGTACTTC,CASLGARETQYF
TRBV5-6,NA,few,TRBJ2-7,TGTGCCAGCAGCCTACTACGGGACACCCACTACGAGCAGTACTTC,CASSLLRDTHYEQYF
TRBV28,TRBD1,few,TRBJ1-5,TGTGCCAGCAGGACAGGGCTTCAGCCCCAGCATTTT,CASRTGLQPQHF